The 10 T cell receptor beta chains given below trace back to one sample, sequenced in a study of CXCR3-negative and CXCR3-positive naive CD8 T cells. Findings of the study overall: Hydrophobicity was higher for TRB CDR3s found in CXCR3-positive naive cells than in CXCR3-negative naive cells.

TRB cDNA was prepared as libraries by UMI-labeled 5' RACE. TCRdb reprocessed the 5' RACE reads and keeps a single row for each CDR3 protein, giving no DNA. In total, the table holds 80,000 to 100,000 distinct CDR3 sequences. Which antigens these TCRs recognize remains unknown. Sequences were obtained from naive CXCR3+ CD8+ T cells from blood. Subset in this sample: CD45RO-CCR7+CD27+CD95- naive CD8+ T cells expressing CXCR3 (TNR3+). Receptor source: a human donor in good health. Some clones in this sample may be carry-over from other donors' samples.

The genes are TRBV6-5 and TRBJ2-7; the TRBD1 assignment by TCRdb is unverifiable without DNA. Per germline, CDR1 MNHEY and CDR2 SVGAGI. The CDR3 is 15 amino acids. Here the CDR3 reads CASSYGTGMGREQYF.

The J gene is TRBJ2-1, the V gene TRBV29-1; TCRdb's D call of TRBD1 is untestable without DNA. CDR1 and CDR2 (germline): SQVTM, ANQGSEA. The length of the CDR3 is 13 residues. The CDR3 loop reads CSVVPTVYNEQFF.

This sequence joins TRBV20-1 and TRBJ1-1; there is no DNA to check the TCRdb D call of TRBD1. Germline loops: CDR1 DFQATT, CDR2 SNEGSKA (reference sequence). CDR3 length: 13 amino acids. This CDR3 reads CSAMTGKVTEAFF.

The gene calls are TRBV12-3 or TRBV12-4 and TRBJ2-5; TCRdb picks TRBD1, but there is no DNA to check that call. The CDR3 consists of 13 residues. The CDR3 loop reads CASSWGQGETQYF.

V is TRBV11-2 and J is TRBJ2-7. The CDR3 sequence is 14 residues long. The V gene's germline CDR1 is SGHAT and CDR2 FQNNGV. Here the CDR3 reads CASSLAVASYEQYF.

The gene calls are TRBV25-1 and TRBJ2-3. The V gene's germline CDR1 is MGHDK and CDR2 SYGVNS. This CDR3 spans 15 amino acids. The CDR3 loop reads CASSDSGEPADTQYF.

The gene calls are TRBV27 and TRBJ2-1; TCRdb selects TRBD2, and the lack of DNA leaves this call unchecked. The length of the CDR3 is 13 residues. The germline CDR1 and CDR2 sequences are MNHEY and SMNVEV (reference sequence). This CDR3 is CASGTSPYNEQFF.

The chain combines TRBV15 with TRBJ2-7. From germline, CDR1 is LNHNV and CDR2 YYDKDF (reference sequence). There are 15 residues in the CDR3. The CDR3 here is CATSRQETSAYEQYF.

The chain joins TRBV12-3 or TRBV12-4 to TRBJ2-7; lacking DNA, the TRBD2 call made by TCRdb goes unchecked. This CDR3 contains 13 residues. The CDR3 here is CASSSGASDEQYF.

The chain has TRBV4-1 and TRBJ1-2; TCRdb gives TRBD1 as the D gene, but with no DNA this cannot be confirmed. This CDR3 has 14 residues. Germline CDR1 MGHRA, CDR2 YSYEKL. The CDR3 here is CASSRDTTYYGYTF.